The clone carrying this TCR beta chain was picked up many times. TCRdb re-called the 5' RACE reads with MiXCR, one entry per CDR3 protein. Of under 55,000 distinct CDR3 sequences listed, 7.4% are singletons. This sample stems from a study of CD8 T cells in ankylosing spondylitis. The germline V gene has CDR1 SGHDT and CDR2 YYEEEE. CDR3 length: 15 residues. V lost 2 bases and J 1 base, leaving 10 bases between the germline ends. The sequenced sample was blood, either unsorted or a sorted T cell fraction (not recorded which). The clonotype was recovered from a female donor with ankylosing spondylitis or in good health (not recorded which). The rearrangement joins TRBV5-6 to TRBJ1-5, with D unclear. This CDR3 is CASSLKDKSNQPQHF. The CDR3 coding sequence is TGTGCCAGCAGCTTAAAGGATAAGAGCAATCAGCCCCAGCATTTT.